Listed below are T cell receptor beta chains from one sample, sequenced in a study of control samples from healthy donors and cancer patients. Repertoires were generated with immunoSEQ multiplex PCR, while TCRdb's copy carries only in-frame clones and drops some. Counted here are 85,000 to 90,000 clones, more than 75% occurring once; the ten biggest clones make up approximately 2.1%. Sequencing was performed on blood. All receptors derive from a woman aged 40 to 49 in good health. The CDR3 runs from the conserved cysteine through the conserved F or W. Each record gives: J gene, clone size, D gene, V gene, CDR3 DNA, CDR3 protein. A D gene is named only where the DNA matches it firmly. Size is omitted from some rows. Given values are once, few, many or a class for expanded clones.

>TRBJ2-3|-|-|TRBV5-4
TGTGCCAGCAGCCGAACAGGGTCCATAGATACGCAGTATTTT
CASSRTGSIDTQYF
>TRBJ1-1|-|TRBD1|TRBV4-3
TGCGCCAGCAGCCAAGTTGAGACGGACAGGGGCGGTTCCTATAATGAAGCTTTCTTT
CASSQVETDRGGSYNEAFF
>TRBJ2-7|-|TRBD1|TRBV7-2
TGTGCCAGCAGCTTAGAAGTGAGACAGGGAAACGAGCAGTACTTC
CASSLEVRQGNEQYF
>TRBJ2-5|-|-|TRBV7-7
TGTGCCAGCAGCAACGAGGAGACCCAGTACTTC
CASSNEETQYF
>TRBJ1-3|-|-|TRBV4-1
TGCGCCAGCAGCCAAGAAAGGGTGAACTCTGGAAACACCATATATTTT
CASSQERVNSGNTIYF
>TRBJ2-7|once|TRBD1|TRBV4-3
TGCGCCAGCAGCCAAGATACACAGGGGGTATACGAGCAGTACTTC
CASSQDTQGVYEQYF
>TRBJ2-1|-|-|TRBV29-1
TGCAGCACTTTTCGAGAGGGTGTGAATGAGCAGTTCTTC
CSTFREGVNEQFF
>TRBJ2-1|-|-|TRBV6-1
TGTGCCAGCAGTGAAGCGGGGGGTTCCTACAATGAGCAGTTCTTC
CASSEAGGSYNEQFF
>TRBJ2-5|few|TRBD1|TRBV24-1
TGTGCCACCAGTGATTTTCGACAGGGCTGGGGAGAGACCCAGTACTTC
CATSDFRQGWGETQYF
>TRBJ2-7|-|-|TRBV21-1
TGTGCCAGCAAAGGGGGGGTCTACGAGCAGTACTTC
CASKGGVYEQYF
>TRBJ2-1|few|TRBD2|TRBV6-4
TGTGCCAGCAGTGACTCGACTAGCGGGGGTTTTGAGCAGTTCTTC
CASSDSTSGGFEQFF
>TRBJ2-1|-|-|TRBV7-3
TGTGCCAGCAGCACGATTCAGGGTTACAATGGGCAGTTCTTC
CASSTIQGYNGQFF
>TRBJ2-7|-|-|TRBV4-1
TGCGCCAGCAGCCAAGATATTGGGAGACACGGGAAATCCGAGCAGTACTTC
CASSQDIGRHGKSEQYF
>TRBJ2-3|-|-|TRBV7-8
TGTGCCAGCAGCCCCACACGGCAGGATACGCAGTATTTT
CASSPTRQDTQYF
>TRBJ1-1|-|-|TRBV5-6
TGTGCCAGCAGCTTCGGGACTCACATTGCTTTCTTT
CASSFGTHIAFF
>TRBJ2-3|-|-|TRBV18
TGTGCCAGCTCACCACCGGTTTTAGCGGGCACAGATACGCAGTATTTT
CASSPPVLAGTDTQYF
>TRBJ2-3|few|-|TRBV18
TGTGCCAGCTCCCCCGGGATTATTTACACAGATACGCAGTATTTT
CASSPGIIYTDTQYF
>TRBJ1-2|-|TRBD1|TRBV30
TGTGCCTGGAGTCCATGGACAGGGGCGGATGGCTACACCTTC
CAWSPWTGADGYTF
>TRBJ1-1|-|-|TRBV9
TGTGCCAGCAGCGGGGGACACCAGAACACTGAAGCTTTCTTT
CASSGGHQNTEAFF
>TRBJ1-6|once|-|TRBV7-2
TGTGCCAGCAGCTATACAGATGGTTATTCACCCCTCCACTTT
CASSYTDGYSPLHF
>TRBJ1-2|-|TRBD1|TRBV6-1
TGTGCCAGCAGTGAAGCGCATCGACAGGGGCGCTATGGCTACACCTTC
CASSEAHRQGRYGYTF
>TRBJ1-1|-|-|TRBV19
TGTGCCAGTAGTTTAGGGGGAGTCAGCACTGAAGCTTTCTTT
CASSLGGVSTEAFF
>TRBJ1-1|-|-|TRBV19
TGTGCCAGTAGGGTGGGACTTATGAACACTGAAGCTTTCTTT
CASRVGLMNTEAFF
>TRBJ2-7|-|-|TRBV6-4
TGTGCCAGCAGTGCCTCACCCGACGGGGAGGAGCAGTACTTC
CASSASPDGEEQYF
>TRBJ2-7|-|-|TRBV7-9
TGTGCCAGCAGCCAATTCACGGGGGAGCAGTACTTC
CASSQFTGEQYF
>TRBJ2-2|-|TRBD1|TRBV6-5
TGTGCCAGCAGGAGGACAGGCGGGAACACCGGGGAGCTGTTTTTT
CASRRTGGNTGELFF
>TRBJ2-2|-|-|TRBV3-1/TRBV3-2
TGTGCCAGCAGCCAGGGTAGAAGACAGGGAGGGTCCAACGCCGGGGAGCTGTTTTTT
CASSQGRRQGGSNAGELFF
>TRBJ2-1|-|-|TRBV7-9
TGTGCCAGCAGCTTACCGGGTTCCTACAATGAGCAGTTCTTC
CASSLPGSYNEQFF
>TRBJ1-2|few|-|TRBV6-2/TRBV6-3
TGTGCCAGCAGTGATGTACGGGACTCCGCCTATGGCTACACCTTC
CASSDVRDSAYGYTF
>TRBJ2-7|-|-|TRBV6-1
TGTGCCAGCAGTGAAGAGCTAGCAGGGTCCTACGAGCAGTACTTC
CASSEELAGSYEQYF
>TRBJ2-1|-|TRBD2|TRBV19
TGTGCCAGTGGAACCATAGCGGGGGCGTACAATGAGCAGTTCTTC
CASGTIAGAYNEQFF
>TRBJ2-3|-|TRBD2|TRBV2
TGTGCCAGCAGGGCGACTAGCGGGGGGGCCGGTGTTACGCAGTATTTT
CASRATSGGAGVTQYF
>TRBJ2-7|-|TRBD1|TRBV20-1
TGCAGTGCTAGTGGGACAGGGGGCGGCTACGAGCAGTACTTC
CSASGTGGGYEQYF
>TRBJ2-7|-|TRBD1|TRBV15
TGTGCCACCAGATCCGGGACAGGGGACTACGAGCAGTACTTC
CATRSGTGDYEQYF
>TRBJ2-5|-|TRBD2|TRBV10-3
TGTGCCATCAGTGATAGCGGGAGGACCCAAGAGACCCAGTACTTC
CAISDSGRTQETQYF
>TRBJ1-5|once|-|TRBV2
TGTGCCAGCAGGGGGAACAATCAGCCCCAGCATTTT
CASRGNNQPQHF
>TRBJ2-5|-|TRBD1|TRBV7-2
TGTGCCAGCACCACGGCAGGGGGCTATGAGACCCAGTACTTC
CASTTAGGYETQYF
>TRBJ2-1|-|-|TRBV19
TGTGCCAGTAGTACTAGGAATGAGCAGTTCTTC
CASSTRNEQFF
>TRBJ1-5|-|TRBD1|TRBV3-1/TRBV3-2
TGTGCCAGCAGTCGAGGACAGGGGGATCAGCCCCAGCATTTT
CASSRGQGDQPQHF
>TRBJ1-1|-|-|TRBV18
TGTGCCAGCTCACCAGGGTCAGGGGCGAACACTGAAGCTTTCTTT
CASSPGSGANTEAFF
>TRBJ2-3|-|TRBD1|TRBV7-2
TGTGCCAGCAGCTTAGATGGACAGGGGGGCGCAGATACGCAGTATTTT
CASSLDGQGGADTQYF
>TRBJ1-1|-|-|TRBV6-5
TGTGCCAGCTCCCTAATGGGGGCCCACGGAGCTTTCTTT
CASSLMGAHGAFF
>TRBJ1-2|-|TRBD1|TRBV13
TGTGCCAGCAGCTTGGGACAGAACTATGGCTACACCTTC
CASSLGQNYGYTF
>TRBJ1-5|-|-|TRBV18
TGTGCCAGCTCATCAGGCGACCGGAGGCCCCAGCATTTT
CASSSGDRRPQHF
>TRBJ2-5|-|-|TRBV6-2/TRBV6-3
TGTGCCAGCAGTTTACCCAAGAAGCGACAGGCCCTGTACCAAGAGACCCAGTACTTC
CASSLPKKRQALYQETQYF
>TRBJ2-5|-|-|TRBV7-2
TGTGCCAGCAGCGGTCCAAGGGAGACCCAGTACTTC
CASSGPRETQYF
>TRBJ1-5|-|-|TRBV7-9
TGTGCCAGCAGCTCCTCAGGGGTAACGAGCAATCAGCCCCAGCATTTT
CASSSSGVTSNQPQHF
>TRBJ1-3|-|TRBD1|TRBV6-6
TGTGCCAGCAGTTACTCGACAGGGGTTGGAAACACCATATATTTT
CASSYSTGVGNTIYF
>TRBJ2-1|-|TRBD2|TRBV7-2
TGTGCCAGCAGCGCACACCCCGGGGGGGCGGGGGAGCAGTTCTTC
CASSAHPGGAGEQFF
>TRBJ2-7|-|-|TRBV4-1
TGCGCCAGCAGCCGTCAGGGAGGCTACGAGCAGTACTTC
CASSRQGGYEQYF
>TRBJ2-1|-|-|TRBV27
TGTGCCAGCAGTTTATCGGCTATCCGGCCGGGTGAGCAGTTCTTC
CASSLSAIRPGEQFF
>TRBJ2-1|-|TRBD2|TRBV9
TGTGCCAGCAGCGTACTAAGCGGGGGGTTGAATGAGCAGTTCTTC
CASSVLSGGLNEQFF
>TRBJ2-5|-|TRBD2|TRBV5-6
TGTGCCAGCAGCTTGGAGCCTAGCGGGGGCCAAGAGACCCAGTACTTC
CASSLEPSGGQETQYF
>TRBJ2-3|-|TRBD2|TRBV7-2
TGTGCCAGCAGCAAAGCCCCAGCGGGGGACTTGGATACGCAGTATTTT
CASSKAPAGDLDTQYF
>TRBJ1-6|-|-|TRBV9
TGTGCCAGCAGCGTAGATCCCGCGGGTAATTCACCCCTCCACTTT
CASSVDPAGNSPLHF
>TRBJ2-5|-|TRBD1|TRBV5-8
TGTGCCAGCAGCTCGGGACAGGGCCGAGGAGAGACCCAGTACTTC
CASSSGQGRGETQYF
>TRBJ1-1|-|-|TRBV19
TGTGCCAGTAGTAAGTTCGATCCGGCGAACACTGAAGCTTTCTTT
CASSKFDPANTEAFF